This TCR beta chain emerged from a study (dated by TCRdb to the mid-2010s). About the study as a whole: Whether tumor-infiltrating Tregs in breast cancer are recruited from blood Tregs or converted in situ from other CD4+ T cell subsets was tested.

To purify naive CD4+ T cells, the Miltenyi Naive CD4+ T Cell Isolation kit was used, and CD25 microbeads served to deplete Tregs. Tregs, naive and memory CD4+ T cells from tumor, blood and ipsilateral draining lymph nodes of roughly 5 breast cancer patients underwent full-length TCR alpha and beta sequencing. Tumor tissue and lymph nodes from ipsilateral axillary dissection were perfused with PBS, minced and digested with collagenase I and hyaluronidase. Ficoll density gradient centrifugation was used to isolate mononuclear cells from lymph nodes or from 50 to 60 ml of peripheral blood. FACS confirmed that the sorted cell populations were more than 90% pure. The CDR1 and CDR2 encoded by the germline V gene are MNHEY and SVGAGI. Its CDR3 holds 14 amino acids, cysteine through phenylalanine. The sequence is cut down to CDR3 DNA, 42 bases in frame from base 1. Trimming costs V 0 bases and J 3 bases, and their ends lie 8 bases apart.

This clonotype has at least ten counts. Its antigen is still unknown. Within one base of it there is no much larger clone, and no base qualities were kept. Full-length TCR variable regions were amplified by 5' RACE PCR using constant-region reverse primers, and then by semi-nested PCR using Nested Universal Primer A. The ReliaPrep RNA Cell Miniprep System was used to extract total RNA, which was then reverse transcribed into 5'RACE-ready cDNA with the SMARTer RACE 5'/3' Kit. Multiplex adaptors were used to barcode the full-length TCR alpha and beta libraries, which were then sequenced on an Illumina MiSeq. The authors' pipeline ran thus. Sequencing data were pooled across the five patients for each of nine subset-tissue groups and compared by unsupervised clustering of TCR gene usage. Repertoire similarity was calculated with the Morisita-Horn index, weighting shared sequences by their contribution to each repertoire. The public reads were quality trimmed at Q25 with fastp and then assembled into clones with MiXCR by TCRdb, keeping productive beta chains. When rows share a CDR3 protein, they turn into one entry using the most common DNA and genes. The V and J calls come from TCRdb's annotation, not from the publication. The sample table records approximately 8,900 distinct CDR3 sequences; about 30% of these occur just once. 3.5% to 5% of the sample is held by the ten biggest clonotypes.

The research as a whole found: The validation in the larger cohort was limited to a single TCR beta V-J rearrangement instead of whole repertoires. Tumor memory CD4+ T cell TCR gene usage was found to cluster with blood and lymph node memory CD4+ cells and with lymph node naive CD4+ cells. The TCR alpha and beta sequences of tumor-infiltrating Tregs showed the greatest overlap with tumor naive CD4+ T cells, followed by blood naive CD4+ T cells.

The chain employs TRBV6-5 and TRBJ1-1; the D gene cannot be named for sure. The receptor's source is a female donor with breast cancer. The sequencing input was naive CD4+ T cells sorted from a lymph node. The cell subset or site label corresponds to: naive CD4+ T cells, CD4+CD45RA+CD25-. The nucleotide sequence is given as TGTGCCAGCAGTTACTCGACGGGCCACACTGAAGCTTTCTTT. This gives the protein CASSYSTGHTEAFF.